This entry concerns a single TCR beta chain. A much larger clonotype is one base distant, so this may be a read error. This record belongs to a study of tumor-infiltrating lymphocytes in primary liver carcinoma. Overall study context: Each participant had primary liver carcinoma, and surgical resection was the treatment. Tumors measured roughly 4 to 11 cm and were stage T1-T3 N0M0.

Starting material of 450 to 550 ng total RNA yielded TCR beta cDNA via a constant-region primer. Libraries for TCR beta were built through three nested multiplex PCR rounds, which together made up a slightly modified ARM-PCR procedure. TRBV1-TRBV30 forward primers paired with a C-beta reverse primer drove the first two PCR rounds, 10 cycles each. One entry per CDR3 protein results from TCRdb running MiXCR on the multiplex PCR reads. Of about 330,000 distinct CDR3 sequences listed, less than 75% are singletons. Blood RNA originated from unsorted whole blood, with germline DNA additionally extracted. Those patients suffered from chronic HBV infection and were treatment-naive. The V end lost 8 bases, the J end lost 4 bases, and 23 bases lay between the germline ends. The CDR3 has 17 residues.

The chain has TRBV12-3 or TRBV12-4 and TRBJ1-4; D might be TRBD1 (6 bases). This clonotype originated in a man between 40 and 49 years old with primary liver carcinoma and hepatitis B virus infection. Sequencing was carried out using peripheral blood. The CDR3 sequence is CASFKGTRVIVNEKLFF. Here the CDR3 DNA reads TGTGCCAGCTTCAAAGGGACAAGGGTTATCGTTAATGAAAAACTGTTTTTT.